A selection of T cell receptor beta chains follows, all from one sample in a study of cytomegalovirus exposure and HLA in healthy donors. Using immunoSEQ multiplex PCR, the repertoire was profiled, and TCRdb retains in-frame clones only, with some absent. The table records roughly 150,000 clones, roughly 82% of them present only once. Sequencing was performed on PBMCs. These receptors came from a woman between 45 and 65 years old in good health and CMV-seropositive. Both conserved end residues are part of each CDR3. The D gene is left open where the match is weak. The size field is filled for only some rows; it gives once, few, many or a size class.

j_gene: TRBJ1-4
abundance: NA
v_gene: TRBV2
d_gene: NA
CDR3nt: TGTGCCAGCAGTGCGGGCCAAGGGGGTGGCGAAAAACTGTTTTTT
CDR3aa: CASSAGQGGGEKLFF

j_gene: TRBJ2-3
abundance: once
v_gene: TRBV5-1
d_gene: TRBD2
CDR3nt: TGCGCCAGCAGCTTGATTAAGGTAGCGGGGGCGACCACAGATACGCAGTATTTT
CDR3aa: CASSLIKVAGATTDTQYF

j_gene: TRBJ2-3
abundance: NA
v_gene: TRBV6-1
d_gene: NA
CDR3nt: TGTGCCAGCAGTGCTACAGCATCCCTCACAGATACGCAGTATTTT
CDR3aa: CASSATASLTDTQYF

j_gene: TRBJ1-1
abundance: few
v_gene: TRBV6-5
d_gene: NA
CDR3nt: TGTGCCAGCAGTTACTCGCCAGGTAACACTGAAGCTTTCTTT
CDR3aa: CASSYSPGNTEAFF

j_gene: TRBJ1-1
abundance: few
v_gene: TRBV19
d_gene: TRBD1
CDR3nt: TGTGCCAGTAGTCTTGGACAGGTGAACACTGAAGCTTTCTTT
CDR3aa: CASSLGQVNTEAFF

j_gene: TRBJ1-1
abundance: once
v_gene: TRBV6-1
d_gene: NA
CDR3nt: TGTGCCAGCACCCCCAGGGAAGGGAACACTGAAGCTTTCTTT
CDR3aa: CASTPREGNTEAFF

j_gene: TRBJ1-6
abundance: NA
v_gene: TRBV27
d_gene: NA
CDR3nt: TGTGCCAGCAGTTTAGGCGGGGATTCACCCCTCCACTTT
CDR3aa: CASSLGGDSPLHF

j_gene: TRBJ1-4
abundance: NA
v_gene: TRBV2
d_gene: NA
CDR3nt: TGTGCCAGCAGTGGTCGGGGGAAGAGGGAAAAACTGTTTTTT
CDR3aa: CASSGRGKREKLFF

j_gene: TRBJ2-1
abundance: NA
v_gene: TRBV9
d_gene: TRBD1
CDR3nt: TGTGCCAGCAGCCTGACAGGGAGCTCCTACAATGAGCAGTTCTTC
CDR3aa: CASSLTGSSYNEQFF

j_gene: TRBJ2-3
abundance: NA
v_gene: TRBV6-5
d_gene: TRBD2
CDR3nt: TGTGCCAGCAGTCGACTAGCGGGGGGCACAGATACGCAGTATTTT
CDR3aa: CASSRLAGGTDTQYF

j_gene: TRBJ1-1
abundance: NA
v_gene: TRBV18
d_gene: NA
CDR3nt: TGTGCCAGCTCACCAGTGCGGGACCCGAACACTGAAGCTTTCTTT
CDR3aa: CASSPVRDPNTEAFF

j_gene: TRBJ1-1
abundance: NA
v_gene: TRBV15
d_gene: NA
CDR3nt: TGTGCCACCAGCAGAGGAGAGTTGGTCACTGAAGCTTTCTTT
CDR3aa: CATSRGELVTEAFF

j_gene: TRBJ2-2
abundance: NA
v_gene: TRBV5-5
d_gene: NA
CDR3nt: TGTGCCAGCAGCTTGGGGCCGAACACCGGGGAGCTGTTTTTT
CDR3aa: CASSLGPNTGELFF

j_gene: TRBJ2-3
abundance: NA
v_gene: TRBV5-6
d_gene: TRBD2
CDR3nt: TGTGCCAGCAGCTTACGGGGGGGCGTGGATACGCAGTATTTT
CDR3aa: CASSLRGGVDTQYF

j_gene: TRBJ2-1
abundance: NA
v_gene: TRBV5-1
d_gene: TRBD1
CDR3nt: TGCGCCAGCAGCACGGGACAGGGGGCCTACAATGAGCAGTTCTTC
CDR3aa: CASSTGQGAYNEQFF

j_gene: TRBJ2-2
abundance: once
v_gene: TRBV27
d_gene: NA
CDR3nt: TGTGCCAGCAGTTTGGTGGCAGGGGCCGGCGGGGAGCTGTTTTTT
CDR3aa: CASSLVAGAGGELFF

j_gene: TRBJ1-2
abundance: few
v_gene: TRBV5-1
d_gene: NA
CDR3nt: TGCGCCAGCAGCGTCGGGGGGGGAGGAGTCCCTAACTATGGCTACACCTTC
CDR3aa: CASSVGGGGVPNYGYTF

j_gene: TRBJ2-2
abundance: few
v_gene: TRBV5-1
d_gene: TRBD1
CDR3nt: TGCGCCAGCAGCACCGACAGGGCCGGGGAGCTGTTTTTT
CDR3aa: CASSTDRAGELFF

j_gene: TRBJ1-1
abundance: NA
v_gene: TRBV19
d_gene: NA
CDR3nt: TGTGCCAGTAGTAATTTCGCGGACACTGAAGCTTTCTTT
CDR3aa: CASSNFADTEAFF

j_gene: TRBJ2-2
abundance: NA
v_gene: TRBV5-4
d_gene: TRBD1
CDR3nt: TGTGCCAGCAGCTTAGGGACAGGGGGAGGCACCGGGGAGCTGTTTTTT
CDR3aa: CASSLGTGGGTGELFF

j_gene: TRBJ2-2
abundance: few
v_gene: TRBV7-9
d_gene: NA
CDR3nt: TGTGCCAGCAGCTCATCCACCGGGGAGCTGTTTTTT
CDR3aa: CASSSSTGELFF

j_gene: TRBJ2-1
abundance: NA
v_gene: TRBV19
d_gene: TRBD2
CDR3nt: TGTGCCAGTAGTATTAAGACTAGCGGGGGGCCCGAGCAGTTCTTC
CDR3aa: CASSIKTSGGPEQFF

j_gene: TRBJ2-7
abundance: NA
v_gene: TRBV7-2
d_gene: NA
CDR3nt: TGTGCCAGCTCGGACAGTACCTACGAGCAGTACTTC
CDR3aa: CASSDSTYEQYF

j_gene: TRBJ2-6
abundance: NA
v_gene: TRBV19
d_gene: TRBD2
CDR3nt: TGTGCCAGTAGTAGGGGACTAGCGGGGGCAGGGGCCAACGTCCTGACTTTC
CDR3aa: CASSRGLAGAGANVLTF

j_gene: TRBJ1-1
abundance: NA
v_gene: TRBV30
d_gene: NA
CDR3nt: TGTGCCTGGAGGGCTGGCTCTGAAGCTTTCTTT
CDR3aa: CAWRAGSEAFF

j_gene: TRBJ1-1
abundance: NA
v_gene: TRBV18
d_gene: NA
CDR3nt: TGTGCCAGCTCACCAACGAGGACGGAGGGGGAAGCTTTCTTT
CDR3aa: CASSPTRTEGEAFF

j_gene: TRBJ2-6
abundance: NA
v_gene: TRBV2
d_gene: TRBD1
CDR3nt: TGTGCCAGCCTACAGGGGTCAAGCTCTGGGGCCAACGTCCTGACTTTC
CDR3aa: CASLQGSSSGANVLTF

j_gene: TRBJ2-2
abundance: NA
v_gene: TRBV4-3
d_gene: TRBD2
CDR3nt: TGCGCCAGCAGCCAGAGTACCGGGACTAGCGGGACCGGGGAGCTGTTTTTT
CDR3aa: CASSQSTGTSGTGELFF

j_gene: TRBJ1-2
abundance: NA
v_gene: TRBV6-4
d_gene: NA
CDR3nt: TGTGCCAGCGACCTCGGGGAGGGGAGGGACTATGGCTACACCTTC
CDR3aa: CASDLGEGRDYGYTF

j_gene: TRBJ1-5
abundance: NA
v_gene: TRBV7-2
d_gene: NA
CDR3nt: TGTGCCAGCAGCTCCAGGGGCCCGAATCAGCCCCAGCATTTT
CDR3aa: CASSSRGPNQPQHF

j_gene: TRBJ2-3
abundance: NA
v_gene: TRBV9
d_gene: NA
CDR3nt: TGTGCCAGCAGCTCCCGCTACGACACGACAGATACGCAGTATTTT
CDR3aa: CASSSRYDTTDTQYF

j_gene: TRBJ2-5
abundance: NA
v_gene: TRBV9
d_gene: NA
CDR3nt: TGTGCCAGCAGCGTAGAACGGGGACCTAAGGGAGGAGAGACCCAGTACTTC
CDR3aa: CASSVERGPKGGETQYF

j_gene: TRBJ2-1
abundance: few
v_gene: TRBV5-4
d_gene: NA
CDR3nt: TGTGCCAGCAGCTTGCTGCGGGCCTCCTACAATGAGCAGTTCTTC
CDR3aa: CASSLLRASYNEQFF

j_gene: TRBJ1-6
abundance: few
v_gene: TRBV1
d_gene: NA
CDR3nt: TGCACCAGCAGCCGGACAGTCGGGACGCCTAATTCACCCCTCCACTTT
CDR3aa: CTSSRTVGTPNSPLHF

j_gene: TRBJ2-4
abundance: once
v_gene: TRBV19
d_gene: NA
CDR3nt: TGTGCCAGTAGGGGGCTAGAGGTGGGGATGGACATTCAGTACTTC
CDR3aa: CASRGLEVGMDIQYF

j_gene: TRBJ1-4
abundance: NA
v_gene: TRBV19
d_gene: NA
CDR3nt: TGTGCCAGTACCGAGGGTGGGGCTAATGAAAAACTGTTTTTT
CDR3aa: CASTEGGANEKLFF

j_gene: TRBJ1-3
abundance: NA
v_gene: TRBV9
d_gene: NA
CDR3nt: TGTGCCAGCAGCCTTTCCGGGACACCGAGCTCTGGAAACACCATATATTTT
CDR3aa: CASSLSGTPSSGNTIYF

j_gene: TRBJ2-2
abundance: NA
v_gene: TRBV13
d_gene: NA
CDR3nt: TGTGCCAGCAGCCCTTGGCGAGGAGGACCCGGGGAGCTGTTTTTT
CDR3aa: CASSPWRGGPGELFF

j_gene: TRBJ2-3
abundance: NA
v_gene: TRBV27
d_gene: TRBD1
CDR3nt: TGTGCCAGCAGTCCCTGGGGGACAGCGGATTTCGATACGCAGTATTTT
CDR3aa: CASSPWGTADFDTQYF